What follows are 28 T cell receptor beta chains derived from one specimen sequenced in a study of cytomegalovirus exposure and HLA in healthy donors. The PCR contained 60 Vbeta and 13 Jbeta primers. Assay: immunoSEQ multiplex PCR; the TCRdb copy retains only in-frame clones and omits some. Its listing shows tens of thousands of clones. Sequenced: PBMCs. The receptors stem from a woman between 18 and 29 years old in good health and CMV-seronegative.

This sequence joins TRBV19 and TRBJ2-1; 7 bases align to TRBD1. V trimming: 7 bases; J trimming: 0 bases; junction bases outside the gene matches: 6. This CDR3 has 15 amino acids. Germline loops: CDR1 LNHDA, CDR2 SQIVND (reference sequence). The CDR3 bases are TGTGCCAGTATGAACAGGGGTTACTCCTACAATGAGCAGTTCTTC. Protein: CASMNRGYSYNEQFF. The full variable domain, its missing parts supplied by reference TRBV19 and TRBJ2-1, is DGGITQSPKYLFRKEGQNVTLSCEQNLNHDAMYWYRQDPGQGLRLIYYSQIVNDFQKGDIAEGYSVSREKKESFPLTVTSAQKNPTAFYLCASMNRGYSYNEQFFGPGTRLTVL.

The chain uses TRBV5-1 and TRBJ2-5; the D is unclear. V was cut by 0 bases and J by 5 bases, with 5 bases left in between. CDR3 length: 12 amino acids. Germline V CDR1 and CDR2: SGHRS, YFSETQ. CDR3: CASSLALETQYF. In nucleotides, the CDR3 is TGCGCCAGCAGCTTGGCCCTGGAGACCCAGTACTTC.

The rearrangement joins TRBV7-9 to TRBJ2-3, with 9 bases fitting TRBD2. The germline CDR1 and CDR2 sequences are SEHNR and FQNEAQ (reference sequence). CDR3 length: 15 residues. The trim removed 1 base at V and 4 bases at J, leaving 3 bases unmatched. The CDR3 reads CASSLGRGGADTQYF. As DNA, the CDR3 is TGTGCCAGCAGCTTAGGGCGGGGGGGCGCAGATACGCAGTATTTT.

This rearrangement joins TRBV5-1 to TRBJ1-6; 8 nucleotides agree with TRBD1. CDR1 and CDR2 (germline): SGHRS, YFSETQ. There are 15 residues in the CDR3. J gave up 9 bases and V 2 bases, and 7 bases lay outside the gene matches. The CDR3 protein is CASSLISGGGSPLHF. For the CDR3, the DNA is TGCGCCAGCAGCTTAATTTCAGGGGGCGGTTCACCCCTCCACTTT.

The CDR3, as DNA: TGCGCCAGCAGCGAGGGAGGCAGCTTGAACACTGAAGCTTTCTTT. Translation gives CASSEGGSLNTEAFF. The chain uses TRBV5-1 and TRBJ1-1; D is unclear. The CDR3 runs to 15 residues. CDR1 and CDR2 (germline): SGHRS, YFSETQ. V lost 4 bases, J lost 0 bases, and 13 bases lay in between.

The CDR3 sequence is CASSHGRDSTTYEQYF. The CDR3 nucleotides read TGCGCCAGCAGCCACGGGCGGGACAGCACTACCTACGAGCAGTACTTC. The chain has TRBV4-1 and TRBJ2-7; tentative D call: TRBD1 (7 bases). V lost 3 bases to trimming and J lost 2 bases, with 17 bases between them. The CDR3 covers 16 residues. Germline loops: CDR1 MGHRA, CDR2 YSYEKL.

The chain couples TRBV7-9 to TRBJ1-2, with 8 positions matching TRBD1. The germline V gene has CDR1 SEHNR and CDR2 FQNEAQ (reference sequence). The V and J ends lost 2 bases and 4 bases, in that order; junction bases with no gene match: 6. The CDR3 consists of 15 residues. DNA for the CDR3: TGTGCCAGCAGCTTATGGTCAGGGGGCGGCTATGGCTACACCTTC. It encodes CASSLWSGGGYGYTF. Full variable domain (missing parts from reference TRBV7-9 and TRBJ1-2): DTGVSQNPRHKITKRGQNVTFRCDPISEHNRLYWYRQTLGQGPEFLTYFQNEAQLEKSRLLSDRFSAERPKGSFSTLEIQRTEQGDSAMYLCASSLWSGGGYGYTFGSGTRLTVV.

The chain couples TRBV29-1 to TRBJ2-3, with 9 bases that match TRBD1. The V segment lost 0 bases and the J segment 3 bases; nucleotides outside the gene matches: 1. This CDR3 comprises 14 residues. The germline gives CDR1 SQVTM, CDR2 ANQGSEA. CDR3 coding DNA: TGCAGCGTTGAAGAGGACAGGGGTACAGATACGCAGTATTTT. Translated: CSVEEDRGTDTQYF.

This clone registers medium-sized by frequency. The chain couples TRBV5-1 to TRBJ1-2; D may be TRBD1 (6 bases). Germline loops: CDR1 SGHRS, CDR2 YFSETQ. V was pared by 0 bases and J by 6 bases, with 9 bases between. CDR3 length equals 13 residues. For the CDR3, the DNA is TGCGCCAGCAGCTTGGGGGCAGGGGATGGCTACACCTTC. As protein: CASSLGAGDGYTF.

V usage is TRBV29-1 and J usage is TRBJ2-7; 8 nucleotides match TRBD1. Germline assignment: CDR1 SQVTM and CDR2 ANQGSEA. With V trimmed by 5 bases and J by 5 bases, 14 bases remained unmatched. CDR3 length: 15 residues. The CDR3 DNA reads TGCAGCGTTTCAGCGCTCCTTAGGACAGGGAACGAGCAGTACTTC. Translated: CSVSALLRTGNEQYF.

CDR3 region: CASSVAGGGISGNTIYF. The CDR3 DNA reads as TGTGCCAGCAGCGTAGCGGGTGGGGGGATCTCTGGAAACACCATATATTTT. V gene TRBV9 combines with J gene TRBJ1-3, with TRBD1 as a possible D gene (5 bases). This CDR3 spans 17 amino acids. Germline CDR1 SGDLS, CDR2 YYNGEE. Between the trimmed V and J ends, which lost 0 bases and 0 bases, there was a span of 13 bases.

V and J are TRBV19 and TRBJ2-7, with TRBD2 matching over 10 bases. The germline V gene has CDR1 LNHDA and CDR2 SQIVND (reference sequence). The CDR3 contains 15 residues. The V and J ends lost 4 bases and 6 bases, in that order; junction bases with no gene match: 9. The CDR3 protein is CASSRSSGRGSEQYF. In nucleotides, the CDR3 is TGTGCCAGTAGTAGATCTAGCGGGAGAGGGAGCGAGCAGTACTTC.

The rearrangement joins TRBV4-1 to TRBJ1-2, with TRBD1 as a possible D gene (5 bases). Germline V lookup: CDR1 MGHRA, CDR2 YSYEKL. The germline V and J ends were trimmed by 3 bases and 2 bases, with 13 bases remaining between them. This CDR3 comprises 15 residues. CDR3: CASSQGRFGNYGYTF. In nucleotides, the CDR3 is TGCGCCAGCAGCCAGGGGCGGTTCGGCAACTATGGCTACACCTTC.

The chain combines TRBV1 with TRBJ1-5; TRBD1 was called by the table and not checked on the DNA. TRBV1 is described as a pseudogene. The CDR3 has 13 amino acids. The CDR3 region has the DNA TGCACCAGCAGCTGGGACAGGCAGCAGCCCCAGCATTTT. Translation: CTSSWDRQQPQHF.

The V and J genes are TRBV25-1 and TRBJ1-1, with TRBD1 matching over 8 bases. Germline assignment: CDR1 MGHDK and CDR2 SYGVNS. The length of the CDR3 is 14 residues. Trimming took 4 bases from V and 0 from J; bases not matched to a gene: 1. CDR3 loop: CASSGDRLNTEAFF. Written as DNA, the CDR3 is TGTGCCAGCAGTGGGGACAGGCTGAACACTGAAGCTTTCTTT.

The CDR3 sequence: CASSASGRSTDTQYF. The CDR3 region has the DNA TGTGCCAGCAGCGCTAGCGGGAGGAGCACAGATACGCAGTATTTT. The chain is built from TRBV9 and TRBJ2-3, with 11 bases fitting TRBD2. The CDR3 length is 15 residues. The V gene's germline CDR1 is SGDLS and CDR2 YYNGEE. The V segment lost 3 bases and the J segment 0 bases; nucleotides outside the gene matches: 0.

The V call is TRBV18, the J call TRBJ2-3; 8 nucleotides agree with TRBD2. The V segment lost 3 bases and the J segment 2 bases; nucleotides outside the gene matches: 16. The CDR3 covers 19 residues. Per the germline V gene, CDR1 is KGHSH and CDR2 is LQKENI. The CDR3 bases are TGTGCCAGCTCACCGCCGCAGCGGGAGAGCCACGCTAACACAGATACGCAGTATTTT. It yields the protein CASSPPQRESHANTDTQYF.

V and J are TRBV2 and TRBJ2-7; possibly TRBD2 for D (5 bases). The germline V and J ends were trimmed by 8 bases and 3 bases, with 11 bases remaining between them. Germline V gene sequence: CDR1 SNHLY, CDR2 FYNNEI. The CDR3 runs 12 residues. CDR3 residues: CASGNRGYEQYF. The CDR3, as DNA: TGTGCCAGCGGGAACCGGGGCTACGAGCAGTACTTC.

The chain is built from TRBV2 and TRBJ2-7, with 11 bases fitting TRBD2. With V trimmed by 3 bases and J by 4 bases, 11 bases remained unmatched. Germline V lookup: CDR1 SNHLY, CDR2 FYNNEI. The CDR3 is 17 residues long. CDR3 coding DNA: TGTGCCAGCAGTGACCCTAGCGGGGGGCGAGGCCGGTACGAGCAGTACTTC. Amino acid sequence: CASSDPSGGRGRYEQYF.

The V gene is TRBV5-1, the J gene TRBJ2-2, with 7 bases aligning to TRBD1. Germline assignment: CDR1 SGHRS and CDR2 YFSETQ. The trim removed 0 bases at V and 7 bases at J, leaving 9 bases unmatched. The CDR3 consists of 16 residues. The CDR3 loop reads CASSLAYRGRGGELFF. The CDR3 DNA is TGCGCCAGCAGCTTGGCCTATAGGGGGCGCGGCGGGGAGCTGTTTTTT.

The chain combines TRBV5-1 with TRBJ2-7; 12 nucleotides align to TRBD1. The germline V gene encodes CDR1 SGHRS and CDR2 YFSETQ. The junction had 5 bases not matched to a gene; V was cut back by 5 bases and J by 5 bases. The CDR3 is 14 amino acids. CDR3: CASRQGQGAHEQYF. The CDR3 DNA follows: TGCGCCAGCAGACAGGGACAGGGGGCGCACGAGCAGTACTTC.

This sequence joins TRBV6-1 and TRBJ2-5, with 9 bases matching TRBD1. This CDR3 has 16 residues. The J segment lost 4 bases and the V segment lost 2 bases, leaving 8 bases of the junction unmatched. Germline-derived CDR1 and CDR2 are MNHNS and SASEGT. The DNA for the CDR3 is TGTGCCAGCAGTGAACCTCCGGGACAGGGAGGAGAGACCCAGTACTTC. Translated, it gives CASSEPPGQGGETQYF.

This rearrangement joins TRBV19 to TRBJ2-1; D is perhaps TRBD1 (6 bases). Germline CDR1 LNHDA, CDR2 SQIVND (reference sequence). V lost 5 bases and J 2 bases, leaving 13 bases between the germline ends. The CDR3 is 15 residues long. The CDR3 DNA sequence: TGTGCCAGTAGTCGTCGTCAGGGGACCTACAATGAGCAGTTCTTC. This codes for CASSRRQGTYNEQFF.

The CDR3 is CAISDLEGAGREQYF. In nucleotides, the CDR3 is TGTGCCATCAGTGACTTGGAGGGGGCTGGTCGCGAGCAGTACTTC. The chain uses TRBV10-3 and TRBJ2-7, with D possibly matching TRBD1 (7 bases). This CDR3 contains 15 residues. Germline loops: CDR1 ENHRY, CDR2 SYGVKD. V gave up 3 bases and J gave up 6 bases, with 18 bases separating them.

This rearrangement joins TRBV30 to TRBJ1-3; unclear D gene. The germline gives CDR1 GTSNPN, CDR2 SVGIG (reference sequence). The CDR3 is 14 amino acids. The V end was cut by 2 bases, the J end by 0 bases, with 8 bases between. The CDR3 bases are TGTGCCTGGAGTTCGGGATACTCTGGAAACACCATATATTTT. Translation gives CAWSSGYSGNTIYF.

J is TRBJ2-3 and V is TRBV7-6; D remains ambiguous. CDR1 and CDR2 (germline): SGHVS, FNYEAQ. There are 13 residues in the CDR3. Trimming removed 5 bases at V and 2 bases at J, with 8 bases between. The CDR3 spells CASSADLTDTQYF. The CDR3, as DNA: TGTGCCAGCAGCGCGGATCTCACAGATACGCAGTATTTT.

V gene TRBV10-1 combines with J gene TRBJ2-4; 9 nucleotides line up with TRBD2. This CDR3 has 15 amino acids. Germline V gene sequence: CDR1 WNHNN, CDR2 SYGVQD (reference sequence). V was pared by 5 bases and J by 0 bases, with 2 bases of the junction left unmatched. CDR3 region: CASSLLAGAKNIQYF. CDR3 nucleotide sequence: TGCGCCAGCAGTTTACTAGCGGGAGCCAAAAACATTCAGTACTTC.

CDR3 sequence: CASSFPGTEAFF. The CDR3 DNA is TGTGCCAGCAGCTTCCCCGGGACTGAAGCTTTCTTT. The V gene is TRBV7-6, the J gene TRBJ1-1; the D is unclear. Trimming shortened V by 3 bases and J by 5 bases, and 7 bases separated the two germline ends. The germline CDR1 and CDR2 sequences are SGHVS and FNYEAQ. The CDR3 runs to 12 residues.